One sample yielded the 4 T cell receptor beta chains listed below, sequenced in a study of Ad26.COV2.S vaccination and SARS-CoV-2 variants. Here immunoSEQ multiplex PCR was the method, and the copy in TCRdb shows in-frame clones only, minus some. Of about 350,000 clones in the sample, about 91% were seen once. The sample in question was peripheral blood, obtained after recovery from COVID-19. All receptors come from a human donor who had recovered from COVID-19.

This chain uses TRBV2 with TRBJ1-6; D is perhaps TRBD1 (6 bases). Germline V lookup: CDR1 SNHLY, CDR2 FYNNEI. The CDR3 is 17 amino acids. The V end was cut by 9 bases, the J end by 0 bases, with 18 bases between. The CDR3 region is CARGAGQGSSYNSPLHF. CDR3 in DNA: TGTGCCAGGGGGGCAGGGCAAGGGAGCTCCTATAATTCACCCCTCCACTTT.

The CDR3 region is CASSRDPTSGGTYNEQFF. For the CDR3, the DNA is TGTGCCAGTAGTCGCGACCCGACTAGCGGGGGGACGTACAATGAGCAGTTCTTC. The chain couples TRBV19 to TRBJ2-1; 13 bases align to TRBD2. The trim removed 5 bases at V and 4 bases at J, leaving 11 bases unmatched. The CDR3 contains 18 residues. Germline CDR1 LNHDA, CDR2 SQIVND (reference sequence). Variable domain in full (rest from reference TRBV19 and TRBJ2-1): DGGITQSPKYLFRKEGQNVTLSCEQNLNHDAMYWYRQDPGQGLRLIYYSQIVNDFQKGDIAEGYSVSREKKESFPLTVTSAQKNPTAFYLCASSRDPTSGGTYNEQFFGPGTRLTVL.

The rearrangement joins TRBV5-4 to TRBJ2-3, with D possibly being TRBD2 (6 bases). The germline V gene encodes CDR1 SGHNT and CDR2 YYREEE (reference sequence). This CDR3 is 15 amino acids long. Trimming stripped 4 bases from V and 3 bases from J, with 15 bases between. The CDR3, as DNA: TGTGCCAGCAGCAAACCGGGACTTCAGACAGATACGCAGTATTTT. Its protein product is CASSKPGLQTDTQYF.

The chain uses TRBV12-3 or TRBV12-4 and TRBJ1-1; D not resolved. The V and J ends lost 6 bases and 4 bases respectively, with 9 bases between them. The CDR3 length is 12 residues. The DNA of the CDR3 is TGTGCCAGCAGCCCGGGTCTCACTGAAGCTTTCTTT. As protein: CASSPGLTEAFF.